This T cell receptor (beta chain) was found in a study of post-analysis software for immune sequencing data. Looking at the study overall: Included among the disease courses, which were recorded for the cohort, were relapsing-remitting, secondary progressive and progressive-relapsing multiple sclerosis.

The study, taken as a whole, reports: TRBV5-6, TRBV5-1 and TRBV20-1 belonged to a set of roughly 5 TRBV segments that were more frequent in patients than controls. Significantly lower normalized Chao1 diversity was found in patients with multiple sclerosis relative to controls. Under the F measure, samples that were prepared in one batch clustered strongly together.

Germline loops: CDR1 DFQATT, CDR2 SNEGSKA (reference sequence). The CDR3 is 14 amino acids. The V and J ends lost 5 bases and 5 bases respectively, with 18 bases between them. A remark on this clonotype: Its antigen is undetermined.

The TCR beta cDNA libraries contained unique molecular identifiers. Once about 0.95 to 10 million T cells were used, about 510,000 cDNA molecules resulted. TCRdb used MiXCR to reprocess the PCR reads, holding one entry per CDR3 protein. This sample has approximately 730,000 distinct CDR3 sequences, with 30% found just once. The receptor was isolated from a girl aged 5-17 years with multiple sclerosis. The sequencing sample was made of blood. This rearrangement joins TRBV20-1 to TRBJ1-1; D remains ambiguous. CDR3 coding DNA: TGCAGTGCTCTGTTCTGGAGGGAGGAAACTGAAGCTTTCTTT. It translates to CSALFWREETEAFF.